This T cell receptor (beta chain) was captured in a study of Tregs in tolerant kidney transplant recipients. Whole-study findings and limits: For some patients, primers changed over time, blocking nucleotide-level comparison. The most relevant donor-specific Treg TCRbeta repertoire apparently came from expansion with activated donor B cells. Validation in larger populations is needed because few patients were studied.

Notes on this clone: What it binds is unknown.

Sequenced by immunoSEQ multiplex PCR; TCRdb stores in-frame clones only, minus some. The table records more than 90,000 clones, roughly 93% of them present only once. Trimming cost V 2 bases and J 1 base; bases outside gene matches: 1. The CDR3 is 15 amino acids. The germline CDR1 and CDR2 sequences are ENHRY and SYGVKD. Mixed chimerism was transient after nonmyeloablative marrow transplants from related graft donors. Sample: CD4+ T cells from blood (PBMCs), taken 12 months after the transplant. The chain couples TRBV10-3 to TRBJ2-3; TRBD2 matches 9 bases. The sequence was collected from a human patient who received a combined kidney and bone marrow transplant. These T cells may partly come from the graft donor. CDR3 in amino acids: CAISEIAGGTDTQYF. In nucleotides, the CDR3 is TGTGCCATCAGTGAGATAGCGGGGGGCACAGATACGCAGTATTTT.